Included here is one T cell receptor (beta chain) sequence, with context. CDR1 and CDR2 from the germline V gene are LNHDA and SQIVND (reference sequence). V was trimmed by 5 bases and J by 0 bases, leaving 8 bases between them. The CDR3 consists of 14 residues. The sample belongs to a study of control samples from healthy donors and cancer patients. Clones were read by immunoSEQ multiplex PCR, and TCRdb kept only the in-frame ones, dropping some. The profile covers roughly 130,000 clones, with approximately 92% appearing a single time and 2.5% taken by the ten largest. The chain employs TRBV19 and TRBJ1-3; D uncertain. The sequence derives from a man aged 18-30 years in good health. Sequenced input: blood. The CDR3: CASSFTLSGNTIYF. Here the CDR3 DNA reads TGTGCCAGTAGTTTTACCCTCTCTGGAAACACCATATATTTT.